These 32 T cell receptor beta chains were sequenced from one sample in a study of OX40 agonist ivuxolimab in advanced cancers. The data were produced by immunoSEQ multiplex PCR, yet TCRdb's version contains in-frame clones alone and is incomplete. The sample includes some 80,000 clones, 75% to 90% of them seen just once. The sample consisted of CD4+ or CD8+ T cells sorted from blood, taken in a trial of the OX40 agonist ivuxolimab. The receptors were sampled from an adult with an advanced solid tumor such as melanoma, head and neck, liver or kidney cancer.

This clone was seen just once. This chain uses TRBV5-1 with TRBJ2-2; D may match TRBD1 or TRBD2 (5 bases each). CDR3 size: 16 residues. Trimming pared 6 bases from V and 6 bases from J, leaving 21 bases between. The germline CDR1 and CDR2 sequences are SGHRS and YFSETQ. CDR3 DNA sequence: TGCGCCAGCACCCTTAGGGCCGGGCTGGGGGCCGGGGAGCTGTTTTTT. Encoded protein: CASTLRAGLGAGELFF.

V is TRBV9 and J is TRBJ2-3, with D possibly being TRBD1 or TRBD2 (6 bases each). CDR1 and CDR2 (germline): SGDLS, YYNGEE. Trimming left V 2 bases short and J 2 bases short, with 15 bases between. The CDR3 extends over 16 amino acids. The CDR3 here is CASSVGGRGHTDTQYF. The CDR3 DNA sequence: TGTGCCAGCAGCGTCGGAGGTCGGGGGCACACAGATACGCAGTATTTT.

The chain is built from TRBV4-2 and TRBJ2-6; D perhaps matches TRBD1 (5 bases). The length of the CDR3 is 16 residues. The germline V gene encodes CDR1 LGHNA and CDR2 YNFKEQ. Trimming stripped 1 base from V and 0 bases from J, with 7 bases between. The CDR3 sequence: CASSQVGHSGANVLTF. CDR3 in DNA: TGTGCCAGCAGCCAAGTGGGGCACTCTGGGGCCAACGTCCTGACTTTC.

J is TRBJ1-2 and V is TRBV11-2; 7 bases line up with TRBD1. Losses at the gene ends were 4 bases for V and 9 bases for J; bases not matched to a gene: 5. The CDR3 length is 12 residues. The germline V gene has CDR1 SGHAT and CDR2 FQNNGV. DNA for the CDR3: TGTGCCAGCAGCTCGGGACAGAAAAGCTACACCTTC. Amino acids: CASSSGQKSYTF.

The V call is TRBV5-6, the J call TRBJ2-2; weak D call: TRBD2 (6 bases). Trimming took 0 bases from V and 0 from J, leaving 9 bases between them. The CDR3 has 16 residues. From germline, CDR1 is SGHDT and CDR2 YYEEEE. The CDR3: CASSLDRGSNTGELFF. As DNA, the CDR3 is TGTGCCAGCAGCTTGGATCGGGGGTCGAACACCGGGGAGCTGTTTTTT.

This clone was found once. The chain uses TRBV4-3 and TRBJ2-2, with D perhaps matching TRBD1 (6 bases). From germline, CDR1 is LGHNA and CDR2 YSLEER. The CDR3 is made up of 15 amino acids. V was pared by 0 bases and J by 4 bases, with 9 bases between. The CDR3 is CASSQETRGTGELFF. The CDR3 region has the DNA TGCGCCAGCAGCCAAGAGACCAGGGGCACCGGGGAGCTGTTTTTT.

V gene TRBV7-3 combines with J gene TRBJ1-3; D may be TRBD1 (5 bases). The CDR3 totals 15 residues. V lost 5 bases and J 0 bases, leaving 11 bases between the germline ends. Per the germline V gene, CDR1 is SGHTA and CDR2 is FQGTGA. CDR3 residues: CASSLDSLSGNTIYF. CDR3 nucleotides: TGTGCCAGCAGCCTCGACAGCCTCTCTGGAAACACCATATATTTT.

This chain's CDR3 is CASSQEQGDTGELFF. CDR3 DNA: TGCGCCAGCAGCCAAGAACAGGGTGACACCGGGGAGCTGTTTTTT. This rearrangement joins TRBV4-3 to TRBJ2-2; a weak D match, TRBD1 (6 bases). The CDR3 extends over 15 amino acids. With 0 bases removed from V and 3 bases from J, the gap between germline ends came to 8 bases. Per germline, CDR1 LGHNA and CDR2 YSLEER.

This clone was observed a few times. This chain uses TRBV30 with TRBJ1-2; no clear D. Deletions cut 3 bases from V and 7 bases from J, with 12 bases between. The germline CDR1 and CDR2 sequences are GTSNPN and SVGIG (reference sequence). CDR3 length: 12 residues. This CDR3 reads CAWSPRQIGYTF. Written as DNA, the CDR3 is TGTGCCTGGAGCCCGCGGCAGATTGGCTACACCTTC.

V and J are TRBV5-1 and TRBJ1-5; no definite D call. CDR3 length equals 15 residues. The ends were cut back, 0 bases at V and 1 base at J, with 8 bases in the middle. CDR1 SGHRS and CDR2 YFSETQ come from the germline V gene. CDR3 bases: TGCGCCAGCAGCTTGGATGGGTTCAGCAATCAGCCCCAGCATTTT. This encodes CASSLDGFSNQPQHF.

The J gene is TRBJ2-2, the V gene TRBV7-2, with TRBD2 identical over 7 bases. V gave up 4 bases and J gave up 4 bases; unmatched junction bases: 12. This CDR3 has 17 residues. The germline V gene encodes CDR1 SGHTA and CDR2 FQGNSA. The CDR3 DNA sequence: TGTGCCAGCAGCTCGAGGGGTAGCGGGTCTTCCACCGGGGAGCTGTTTTTT. Protein: CASSSRGSGSSTGELFF.

The chain links TRBV7-6 to TRBJ1-6, with TRBD1 as a possible D gene (5 bases). The CDR3 is made up of 16 amino acids. V shed 1 base and J shed 7 bases, with 14 bases lying between them. Looked up from germline, CDR1 is SGHVS and CDR2 is FNYEAQ. The CDR3: CASSLDPVGGNSPLHF. CDR3 sequence (DNA): TGTGCCAGCAGCTTAGACCCTGTGGGGGGAAATTCACCCCTCCACTTT.

The chain links TRBV28 to TRBJ1-2, with 8 bases that match TRBD1. In germline, CDR1 is MDHEN, CDR2 SYDVKM. The CDR3 consists of 18 residues. The trim removed 2 bases at V and 2 bases at J, leaving 13 bases unmatched. CDR3 coding DNA: TGTGCCAGCAGTTTAGGGGGAATTCCAGGGGGCGGAAACTATGGCTACACCTTC. Translated: CASSLGGIPGGGNYGYTF.

In this sample, this clone turned up once. This chain's CDR3 is CASGETTGINQPQHF. The CDR3 DNA follows: TGTGCCAGCGGAGAGACCACAGGGATCAATCAGCCCCAGCATTTT. This chain uses TRBV7-2 with TRBJ1-5; D possibly corresponds to TRBD1 (6 bases). The V end lost 8 bases, the J end lost 3 bases, and 17 bases lay between the germline ends. The germline V gene encodes CDR1 SGHTA and CDR2 FQGNSA. This CDR3 has 15 residues.

This clone was found a few times. This chain connects TRBV19 to TRBJ1-1; D remains unclear. The CDR3 is 12 amino acids. Germline V CDR1 and CDR2: LNHDA, SQIVND (reference sequence). Trimming cost V 0 bases and J 6 bases, with 5 bases left between them. CDR3 in amino acids: CASSIDVSEAFF. The CDR3 DNA is TGTGCCAGTAGTATAGACGTTTCTGAAGCTTTCTTT.

Here the CDR3 DNA reads TGCGCCAGCAGCTCGGGACAGATGAACACTGAAGCTTTCTTT. Translated: CASSSGQMNTEAFF. The rearrangement links TRBV5-1 to TRBJ1-1; 7 bases align to TRBD1. The germline V gene has CDR1 SGHRS and CDR2 YFSETQ. J was trimmed by 0 bases and V by 3 bases; bases with no gene match: 2. The CDR3 spans 14 residues.

J is TRBJ2-5 and V is TRBV30, with 8 nucleotides matching TRBD2. The germline V gene has CDR1 GTSNPN and CDR2 SVGIG (reference sequence). V trimming: 4 bases; J trimming: 5 bases; junction bases outside the gene matches: 6. This CDR3 spans 13 amino acids. The CDR3: CAWKVAGGETQYF. CDR3 DNA: TGTGCCTGGAAAGTGGCGGGGGGTGAGACCCAGTACTTC.

Worth noting for this clone: The sample holds other DNA sequences that translate to the same CDR3. The chain carries TRBV29-1 and TRBJ2-6; D remains ambiguous. V was pared by 1 base and J by 0 bases, with 1 base between. The CDR3 extends over 13 amino acids. Looked up from germline, CDR1 is SQVTM and CDR2 is ANQGSEA. This chain's CDR3 is CSVEGSGANVLTF. In DNA, the CDR3 is TGCAGCGTTGAAGGCTCTGGGGCCAACGTCCTGACTTTC. The full variable domain, in which reference TRBV29-1 and TRBJ2-6 provide the parts outside the CDR3, is SAVISQKPSRDICQRGTSLTIQCQVDSQVTMMFWYRQQPGQSLTLIATANQGSEATYESGFVIDKFPISRPNLTFSTLTVSNMSPEDSSIYLCSVEGSGANVLTFGAGSRLTVL.

This clone was recorded a few times. The rearrangement links TRBV30 to TRBJ1-2, with D possibly being TRBD1 (5 bases). The CDR3 consists of 12 residues. V gave up 7 bases and J gave up 3 bases, with 12 bases separating them. The germline gives CDR1 GTSNPN, CDR2 SVGIG (reference sequence). The CDR3 DNA follows: TGTGCCTCCGATGGAGGGGACTATGGCTACACCTTC. Translating gives CASDGGDYGYTF.

J is TRBJ2-1 and V is TRBV10-3, with 11 bases identical to TRBD1. CDR3 length equals 14 residues. With V trimmed by 6 bases and J by 8 bases, 6 bases remained unmatched. Germline V gene data show CDR1 as ENHRY and CDR2 as SYGVKD. CDR3 in DNA: TGTGCCATCAGCCCGGGACAGGGGGAAGATGAGCAGTTCTTC. This encodes CAISPGQGEDEQFF.

This clone was detected only a few times. This chain links TRBV10-1 with TRBJ1-6; 8 nucleotides line up with TRBD1. J lost 8 bases, V lost 6 bases, and 9 bases had no gene match. The CDR3 extends over 15 amino acids. Germline loops: CDR1 WNHNN, CDR2 SYGVQD (reference sequence). This CDR3 is CASRLWTGSDSPLHF. CDR3 sequence (DNA): TGCGCCAGCAGACTCTGGACAGGGTCGGATTCACCCCTCCACTTT.

This chain links TRBV2 with TRBJ1-1; no definite D call. CDR1 is SNHLY, CDR2 FYNNEI, per germline. The CDR3 contains 13 residues. V dropped 7 bases and J dropped 4 bases, with 13 bases sitting between them. CDR3 loop: CASIGVVGTEAFF. CDR3 DNA sequence: TGTGCCAGCATCGGGGTGGTTGGCACTGAAGCTTTCTTT.

This chain's CDR3 is CASRRDNLRGSNQPQHF. The DNA of the CDR3 is TGTGCCAGCAGACGGGACAACCTGAGGGGTAGCAATCAGCCCCAGCATTTT. The rearrangement links TRBV28 to TRBJ1-5; the D gene is possibly TRBD1 (6 bases). V gave up 6 bases and J gave up 0 bases, with 18 bases separating them. Germline assignment: CDR1 MDHEN and CDR2 SYDVKM. This CDR3 is 17 amino acids long.

The rearrangement joins TRBV7-3 to TRBJ2-5; maybe TRBD1 (6 bases). V was cut by 2 bases and J by 2 bases, with 12 bases left in between. The CDR3 totals 15 residues. Germline CDR1 is SGHTA and CDR2 is FQGTGA. The CDR3 nucleotides are TGTGCCAGCAGCTTAGGTAGCCAGGGGCAAGAGACCCAGTACTTC. Its protein product is CASSLGSQGQETQYF.

The chain links TRBV7-2 to TRBJ2-6; unclear D gene. The CDR3 runs 14 residues. Trimming took 5 bases from V and 0 from J, leaving 5 bases between them. CDR1 and CDR2 from the germline V gene are SGHTA and FQGNSA. The CDR3, as DNA: TGTGCCAGCAGCACCCGCTCTGGGGCCAACGTCCTGACTTTC. Encoded protein: CASSTRSGANVLTF.

The rearrangement joins TRBV2 to TRBJ2-5; 8 nucleotides match TRBD1. The junction had 7 bases not matched to a gene; V was cut back by 6 bases and J by 1 base. CDR1 is SNHLY, CDR2 FYNNEI, per germline. The CDR3 is made up of 15 amino acids. CDR3 nucleotides: TGTGCCAGCAGCGGACAGGGACAAGCCCAAGAGACCCAGTACTTC. Translation gives CASSGQGQAQETQYF.

This clone occurred once. This chain uses TRBV5-4 with TRBJ2-5, with 10 bases identical to TRBD1. V was pared by 10 bases and J by 4 bases, with 7 bases of the junction left unmatched. Germline V CDR1 and CDR2: SGHNT, YYREEE (reference sequence). CDR3 length: 13 amino acids. The CDR3: CAGGTGDRETQYF. The CDR3 bases are TGTGCCGGCGGGACAGGGGATAGAGAGACCCAGTACTTC. Looking up the rest from reference TRBV5-4 and TRBJ2-5 gives the full variable domain: ETGVTQSPTHLIKTRGQQVTLRCSSQSGHNTVSWYQQALGQGPQFIFQYYREEENGRGNFPPRFSGLQFPNYSSELNVNALELDDSALYLCAGGTGDRETQYFGPGTRLLVL.

The CDR3 DNA reads as TGTGCCAGTAGTATGACAGGGGGCAATCAGCCCCAGCATTTT. Translated, it gives CASSMTGGNQPQHF. The J gene is TRBJ1-5, the V gene TRBV19; 8 nucleotides match TRBD1. Trimming removed 3 bases from V and 2 bases from J; junction bases left unmatched: 0. The CDR3 totals 14 residues. The germline gives CDR1 LNHDA, CDR2 SQIVND (reference sequence).

This clone has just one count. The gene calls are TRBV2 and TRBJ2-1, with D perhaps given as TRBD1 or TRBD2 (5 bases each). The CDR3 runs to 15 residues. CDR1 is SNHLY and CDR2 is FYNNEI in the germline V gene. The V end was cut by 6 bases, the J end by 0 bases, with 12 bases between. In DNA, the CDR3 is TGTGCCAGCAGCGCCGAGGGGAACTCCTACAATGAGCAGTTCTTC. Its protein is CASSAEGNSYNEQFF.

The rearrangement joins TRBV6-5 to TRBJ2-3; weak D call: TRBD1 (5 bases). V was trimmed by 5 bases and J by 6 bases, leaving 18 bases between them. The CDR3 length is 15 residues. Germline-derived CDR1 and CDR2 are MNHEY and SVGAGI. CDR3 sequence reads: CASSAPGRLRDTQYF. As DNA, the CDR3 is TGTGCCAGCAGTGCTCCAGGGCGCCTGCGGGATACGCAGTATTTT.

The chain is built from TRBV28 and TRBJ1-5; D not resolved. V lost 2 bases, J lost 0 bases, and 5 bases lay in between. The CDR3 spans 14 residues. The germline CDR1 and CDR2 sequences are MDHEN and SYDVKM. The CDR3 loop is CASSLAGSNQPQHF. CDR3 coding DNA: TGTGCCAGCAGTTTAGCGGGTAGCAATCAGCCCCAGCATTTT.

The chain carries TRBV27 and TRBJ2-3; 11 bases are a match to TRBD2. This CDR3 region has 16 residues. V shed 5 bases and J 3 bases; nucleotides not matched to a gene: 7. Germline CDR1 is MNHEY and CDR2 is SMNVEV (reference sequence). In DNA form, the CDR3 reads TGTGCCAGCAGTCTGACTAGCGGGGATAGTACAGATACGCAGTATTTT. Residues: CASSLTSGDSTDTQYF.